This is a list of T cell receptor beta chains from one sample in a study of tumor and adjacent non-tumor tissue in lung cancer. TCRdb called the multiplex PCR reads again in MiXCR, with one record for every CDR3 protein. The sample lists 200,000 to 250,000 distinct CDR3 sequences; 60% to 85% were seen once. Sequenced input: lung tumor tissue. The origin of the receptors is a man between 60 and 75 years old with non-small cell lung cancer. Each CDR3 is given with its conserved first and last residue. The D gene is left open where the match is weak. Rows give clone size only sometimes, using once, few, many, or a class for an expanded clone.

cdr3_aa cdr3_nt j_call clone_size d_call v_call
CASILAGINEQFF TGTGCCAGCATTCTAGCGGGAATAAATGAGCAGTTCTTC TRBJ2-1 - TRBD2 TRBV5-6
CASSFLASGNTIYF TGTGCCAGCAGTTTTTTAGCCTCTGGAAACACCATATATTTT TRBJ1-3 many - TRBV12-3/TRBV12-4
CASSYRASGGTGELFF TGTGCCAGCAGTTACAGGGCCAGCGGGGGCACCGGGGAGCTGTTTTTT TRBJ2-2 - TRBD2 TRBV6-5
CATSFLGGQPQHF TGTGCCACCAGTTTTTTGGGGGGTCAGCCCCAGCATTTT TRBJ1-5 - - TRBV12-3/TRBV12-4
CAGGVGSSNQPQHF TGTGCCGGCGGGGTGGGATCGAGCAATCAGCCCCAGCATTTT TRBJ1-5 - - TRBV6-1
CASSAGQGRLIEHRHFF TGTGCCAGCAGTGCCGGACAGGGGAGGCTGATCGAACATCGGCACTTCTTC TRBJ2-7 - TRBD1 TRBV6-1
CCAPQGGQGVEQYF TGCTGTGCTCCCCAGGGAGGGCAAGGAGTCGAGCAGTACTTC TRBJ2-7 - TRBD2 TRBV20-1
CASSRTGETFF TGTGCCAGCAGCCGCACAGGGGAAACTTTCTTT TRBJ1-1 - TRBD1 TRBV13
CSATLARGGTDTQYF TGCAGTGCTACCCTAGCGAGGGGGGGCACAGATACGCAGTATTTT TRBJ2-3 - - TRBV20-1
CASSLSGRRTKNIQYF TGTGCCAGCAGTCTTAGCGGGAGAAGGACCAAAAACATTCAGTACTTC TRBJ2-4 once TRBD2 TRBV6-2/TRBV6-3
CASSYSGGVSYEQYF TGTGCCAGCAGTTACTCGGGGGGAGTCTCCTACGAGCAGTACTTC TRBJ2-7 few - TRBV6-2/TRBV6-3
CASSFGEWYGYTF TGTGCCAGCAGTTTCGGGGAATGGTATGGCTACACCTTC TRBJ1-2 few - TRBV12-3/TRBV12-4
CSARDRKGYYGNTF TGCAGTGCTAGAGATCGAAAAGGCTACTATGGCAACACCTTC TRBJ1-2 - - TRBV20-1
CASKEGLGDYGYTF TGTGCCAGCAAGGAAGGGCTGGGGGACTATGGCTACACCTTC TRBJ1-2 many - TRBV6-1
CASSEAARRFNEKLFF TGTGCCAGCAGTGAAGCGGCCCGGAGGTTTAATGAAAAACTGTTTTTT TRBJ1-4 few - TRBV6-1
CASSSLGNQHQHF TGTGCCAGCAGCTCCCTGGGAAATCAGCACCAGCATTTT TRBJ1-5 once - TRBV11-3
CASKQDRYRLSGTNVLTF TGCGCCAGCAAGCAAGACCGATATAGGCTCTCTGGGACCAACGTCCTGACTTTC TRBJ2-6 - - TRBV4-1
CASSLTSGGAGGRMFF TGTGCCAGCAGTTTAACCAGTGGGGGAGCGGGGGGGCGAATGTTCTTC TRBJ2-1 few TRBD2 TRBV28
CAISLAMGSGNGQFF TGTGCCATCAGCTTAGCTATGGGATCGGGCAATGGGCAGTTCTTC TRBJ2-1 - - TRBV11-2
CSARAGGHQETQYF TGCAGTGCTAGAGCGGGGGGGCACCAAGAGACCCAGTACTTC TRBJ2-5 medium-sized TRBD2 TRBV20-1
CSARAGGYTWELLF TGCAGTGCTCGGGCGGGAGGGTACACCTGGGAGCTGTTATTT TRBJ2-2 - TRBD2 TRBV20-1
CASSQIAWDGTNTDEAFF TGCGCCAGCAGCCAAATAGCGTGGGATGGGACAAATACCGATGAAGCTTTCTTT TRBJ1-1 many - TRBV4-1
CASSYSGANTGELYF TGTGCAAGCAGTTACTCAGGGGCAAACACCGGGGAGCTGTATTTT TRBJ2-2 - - TRBV6-5
CASSLGVGGIQYF TGTGCCAGCAGTTTAGGAGTAGGAGGCATTCAGTACTTC TRBJ2-4 many - TRBV12-3/TRBV12-4
CASSFGTRDSGANVLTF TGTGCTAGCAGTTTCGGGACAAGGGACTCTGGGGCCAACGTCCTGACTTTC TRBJ2-6 - - TRBV6-5
CASSLSPGAGAEAIF TGTGCCAGCAGTTTAAGTCCAGGGGCGGGTGCTGAAGCTATCTTT TRBJ1-1 - - TRBV11-3
CSVQGGGYGYAF TGCAGCGTCCAAGGGGGTGGATATGGCTACGCCTTC TRBJ1-2 - - TRBV29-1
CASRAGGSNPRGYGYTF TGTGCCAGCAGGGCCGGGGGGTCGAATCCGCGGGGCTATGGCTACACCTTC TRBJ1-2 - - TRBV6-5
CASMRLAGSGTGELFF TGTGCCAGCATGAGACTAGCGGGTTCAGGCACCGGGGAGCTGTTTTTT TRBJ2-2 many TRBD2 TRBV6-1
CASSLVPQAGGEAQYF TGTGCCAGCAGCTTAGTGCCTCAAGCGGGGGGCGAGGCCCAGTACTTC TRBJ2-5 once TRBD2 TRBV11-2
CASRQGQGGTQYF TGCGCCAGCAGGCAAGGACAGGGGGGGACCCAGTACTTC TRBJ2-5 few TRBD1 TRBV4-3
CASKPTGVIGNTIYF TGTGCCAGCAAACCAACAGGGGTGATTGGAAACACCATATATTTT TRBJ1-3 many TRBD1 TRBV6-1
CASSPRAGSSYEHYF TGTGCCAGCAGTCCCCGGGCAGGGTCGTCCTACGAGCACTACTTC TRBJ2-7 - - TRBV11-2